The 8 T cell receptor beta chains below come from one sample, sequenced in a study of OX40 agonist ivuxolimab in advanced cancers. Data came from immunoSEQ multiplex PCR; TCRdb stores just in-frame clones and leaves some out. This sample has 100,000 or so clones, with over 75% found just once. The input for sequencing was CD4+ or CD8+ T cells sorted from blood, taken in a trial of the OX40 agonist ivuxolimab. All receptors derive from an adult with an advanced solid tumor such as melanoma, head and neck, liver or kidney cancer.

CDR3 sequence (DNA): TGTGCCAGCAGCTTAGAATATTCCCCGTACAATGAGCAGTTCTTC. This gives the protein CASSLEYSPYNEQFF. V and J are TRBV11-1 and TRBJ2-1; unclear D gene. V was cut by 1 base and J by 4 bases, with 11 bases left in between. The CDR3 runs 15 residues. Germline assignment: CDR1 SGHAT and CDR2 FQDESV (reference sequence). The full variable domain, rest sourced from reference TRBV11-1 and TRBJ2-1, is EAEVAQSPRYKITEKSQAVAFWCDPISGHATLYWYRQILGQGPELLVQFQDESVVDDSQLPKDRFSAERLKGVDSTLKIQPAELGDSAMYLCASSLEYSPYNEQFFGPGTRLTVL.

The chain links TRBV7-2 to TRBJ2-7; 9 positions agree with TRBD1. This CDR3 region has 13 residues. V shed 4 bases and J 6 bases; nucleotides not matched to a gene: 4. Germline CDR1 is SGHTA and CDR2 is FQGNSA. As DNA, the CDR3 is TGTGCCAGCAGCTACTCGGGACAGGGCGAGCAGTACTTC. It translates to CASSYSGQGEQYF.

This clone was detected once. V gene TRBV15 combines with J gene TRBJ2-5; possibly TRBD2 for D (5 bases). Trimming removed 3 bases at V and 3 bases at J, with 8 bases between. Germline values: CDR1 LNHNV, CDR2 YYDKDF (reference sequence). There are 13 residues in the CDR3. CDR3 DNA: TGTGCCACCAGCAGGGGAGCGAAAGAGACCCAGTACTTC. It yields the protein CATSRGAKETQYF.

V usage is TRBV5-6 and J usage is TRBJ2-1; TRBD2 agrees at 14 bases. J lost 4 bases, V lost 3 bases, and 6 bases had no gene match. The CDR3 length is 17 residues. In germline, CDR1 is SGHDT, CDR2 YYEEEE. The CDR3 region has the DNA TGTGCCAGCAGCTACCAAGGACTAGCGGGAGGTTACAATGAGCAGTTCTTC. It yields the protein CASSYQGLAGGYNEQFF. The entire variable domain, with the rest obtained from reference TRBV5-6 and TRBJ2-1, is as follows: DAGVTQSPTHLIKTRGQQVTLRCSPKSGHDTVSWYQQALGQGPQFIFQYYEEEERQRGNFPDRFSGHQFPNYSSELNVNALLLGDSALYLCASSYQGLAGGYNEQFFGPGTRLTVL.

The chain is built from TRBV19 and TRBJ2-2; 8 nucleotides line up with TRBD1. The V segment lost 6 bases and the J segment 4 bases; nucleotides outside the gene matches: 4. CDR1 is LNHDA and CDR2 is SQIVND in the germline V gene (reference sequence). The length of the CDR3 is 14 residues. The CDR3 DNA reads as TGTGCCAGTAGGACAGGGGCCCCCACCGGGGAGCTGTTTTTT. Translated, it gives CASRTGAPTGELFF. Full variable domain (outside the CDR3, taken from reference TRBV19 and TRBJ2-2): DGGITQSPKYLFRKEGQNVTLSCEQNLNHDAMYWYRQDPGQGLRLIYYSQIVNDFQKGDIAEGYSVSREKKESFPLTVTSAQKNPTAFYLCASRTGAPTGELFFGEGSRLTVL.

This clone is a singleton in its sample. The chain carries TRBV19 and TRBJ2-3; D gene uncertain. Germline V gene lookup returns CDR1 LNHDA and CDR2 SQIVND (reference sequence). Trimming took off 4 bases at V and 5 bases at J, with 16 bases between the two ends. The CDR3 extends over 15 amino acids. The CDR3, as DNA: TGTGCCAGTAGTACCGGGTACTCAATGGTAGATACGCAGTATTTT. This encodes CASSTGYSMVDTQYF.

This chain uses TRBV7-9 with TRBJ2-2; a weak D match, TRBD1 (5 bases). The CDR3 contains 13 residues. V was pared by 5 bases and J by 6 bases, with 10 bases between. The germline V gene encodes CDR1 SEHNR and CDR2 FQNEAQ (reference sequence). The CDR3, as DNA: TGTGCCAGCAGCCTCAGGGTGGCCGGGGAGCTGTTTTTT. Its translation: CASSLRVAGELFF.

V gene TRBV4-2 combines with J gene TRBJ2-3; TRBD2 matches at 9 bases. The CDR3 spans 17 residues. V was clipped by 0 bases and J by 7 bases; unmatched bases: 11. CDR1 is LGHNA and CDR2 is YNFKEQ in the germline V gene. CDR3 region: CASSQDWRGRARNTQYF. The CDR3 nucleotides are TGTGCCAGCAGCCAAGATTGGCGCGGGAGGGCCAGAAATACGCAGTATTTT.